This TCR beta chain is from a study of blood T cell repertoires in COVID-19. Study as a whole: The analysed material was cDNA or gDNA that came from T cells, B-cell-depleted T cells, or PBMCs.

Germline V CDR1 and CDR2: MNHEY, SVGAGI. V shed 4 bases and J 8 bases; nucleotides not matched to a gene: 11. The CDR3 is 16 residues long. Per the study methods: Quantification of nucleated cells was approximated via reference gene primer amplification. Sequencing was performed with immunoSEQ multiplex PCR; in TCRdb, only in-frame clones are kept and a portion is missing. The DNA gave D and trimming, while V, J and clone size come from that table. The profile shows roughly 170,000 clones, 81% of them singletons. Recruitment covered about 25 US areas and drew participants whose ages spanned roughly 18 to 100 years.

This sequence originates from a woman aged 40 to 50 with acute COVID-19. The J gene is TRBJ1-2, the V gene TRBV6-5, with 12 bases fitting TRBD1. The sample consisted of PBMCs or T cells enriched from blood (not recorded which). CDR3 amino acids: CASSFLGTGGGQGYTF. CDR3 DNA: TGTGCCAGCAGTTTCCTGGGGACAGGGGGCGGTCAAGGCTACACCTTC.